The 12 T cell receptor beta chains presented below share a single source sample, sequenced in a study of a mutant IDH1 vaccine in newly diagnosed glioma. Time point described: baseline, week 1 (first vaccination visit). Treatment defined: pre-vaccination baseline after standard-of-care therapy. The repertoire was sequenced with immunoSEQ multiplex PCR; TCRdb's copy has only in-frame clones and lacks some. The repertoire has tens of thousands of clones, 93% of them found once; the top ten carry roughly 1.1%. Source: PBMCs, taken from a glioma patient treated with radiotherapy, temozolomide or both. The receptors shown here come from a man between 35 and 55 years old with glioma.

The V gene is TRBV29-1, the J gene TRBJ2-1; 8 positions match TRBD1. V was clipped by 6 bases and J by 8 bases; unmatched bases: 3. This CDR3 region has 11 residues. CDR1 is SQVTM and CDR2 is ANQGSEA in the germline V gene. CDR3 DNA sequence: TGCAGCGTAGACAGGGGCGATGAGCAGTTCTTC. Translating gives CSVDRGDEQFF.

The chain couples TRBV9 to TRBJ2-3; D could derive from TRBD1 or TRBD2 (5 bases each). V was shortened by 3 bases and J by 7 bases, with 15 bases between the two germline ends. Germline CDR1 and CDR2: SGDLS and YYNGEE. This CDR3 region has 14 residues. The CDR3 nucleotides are TGTGCCAGCAGCGGGGACGGAGCGAGAAATACGCAGTATTTT. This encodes CASSGDGARNTQYF.

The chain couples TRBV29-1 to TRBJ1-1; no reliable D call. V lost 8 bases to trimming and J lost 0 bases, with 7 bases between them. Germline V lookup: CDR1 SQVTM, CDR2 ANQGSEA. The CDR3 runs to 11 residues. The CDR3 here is CSIRLNTEAFF. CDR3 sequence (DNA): TGCAGCATCCGGTTGAACACTGAAGCTTTCTTT.

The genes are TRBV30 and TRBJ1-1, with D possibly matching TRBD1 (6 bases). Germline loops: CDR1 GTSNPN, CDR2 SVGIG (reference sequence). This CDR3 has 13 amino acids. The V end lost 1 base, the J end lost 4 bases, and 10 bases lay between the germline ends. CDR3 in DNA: TGTGCCTGGAGTGGACAGGCTGGCACTGAAGCTTTCTTT. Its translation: CAWSGQAGTEAFF.

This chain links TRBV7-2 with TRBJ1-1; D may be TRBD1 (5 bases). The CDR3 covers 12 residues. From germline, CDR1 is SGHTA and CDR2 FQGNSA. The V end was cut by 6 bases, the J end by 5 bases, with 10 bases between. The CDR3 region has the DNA TGTGCCAGCAGATTACGGGGGACTGAAGCTTTCTTT. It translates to CASRLRGTEAFF.

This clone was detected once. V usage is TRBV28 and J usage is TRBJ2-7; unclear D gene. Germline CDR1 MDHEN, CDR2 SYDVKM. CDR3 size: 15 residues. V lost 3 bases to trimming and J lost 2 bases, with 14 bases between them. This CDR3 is CASSLDPTPTYEQYF. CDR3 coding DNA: TGTGCCAGCAGTTTGGACCCTACACCAACCTACGAGCAGTACTTC. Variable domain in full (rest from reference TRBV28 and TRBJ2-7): DVKVTQSSRYLVKRTGEKVFLECVQDMDHENMFWYRQDPGLGLRLIYFSYDVKMKEKGDIPEGYSVSREKKERFSLILESASTNQTSMYLCASSLDPTPTYEQYFGPGTRLTVT.

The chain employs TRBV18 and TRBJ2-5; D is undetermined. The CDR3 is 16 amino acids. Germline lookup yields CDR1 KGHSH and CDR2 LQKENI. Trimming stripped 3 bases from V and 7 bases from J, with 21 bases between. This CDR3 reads CASSPLGPRRDGTQYF. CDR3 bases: TGTGCCAGCTCACCGTTAGGGCCCCGCCGTGATGGGACCCAGTACTTC.

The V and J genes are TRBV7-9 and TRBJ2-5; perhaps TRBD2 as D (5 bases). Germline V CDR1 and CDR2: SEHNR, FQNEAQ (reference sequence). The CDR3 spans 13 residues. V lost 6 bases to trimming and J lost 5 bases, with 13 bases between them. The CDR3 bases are TGTGCCAGCAGTGAGGGTTCAATGGAGACCCAGTACTTC. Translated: CASSEGSMETQYF.

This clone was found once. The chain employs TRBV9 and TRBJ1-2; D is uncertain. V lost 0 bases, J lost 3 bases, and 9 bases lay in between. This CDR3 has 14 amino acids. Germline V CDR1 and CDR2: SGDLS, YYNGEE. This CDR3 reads CASSVGTADYGYTF. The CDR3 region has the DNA TGTGCCAGCAGCGTAGGCACAGCAGACTATGGCTACACCTTC.

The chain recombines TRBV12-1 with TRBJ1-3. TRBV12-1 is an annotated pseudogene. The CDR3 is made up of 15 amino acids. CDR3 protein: CASSFYGVSGNTIYF. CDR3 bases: TGTGCCAGCAGCTTTTACGGCGTCTCTGGAAACACCATATATTTT.

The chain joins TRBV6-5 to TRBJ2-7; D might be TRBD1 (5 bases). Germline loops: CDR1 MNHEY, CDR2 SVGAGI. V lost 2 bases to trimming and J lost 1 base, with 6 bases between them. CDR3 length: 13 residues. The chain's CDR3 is CASSYPGSYEQYF. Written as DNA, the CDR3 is TGTGCCAGCAGTTACCCAGGGTCCTACGAGCAGTACTTC.

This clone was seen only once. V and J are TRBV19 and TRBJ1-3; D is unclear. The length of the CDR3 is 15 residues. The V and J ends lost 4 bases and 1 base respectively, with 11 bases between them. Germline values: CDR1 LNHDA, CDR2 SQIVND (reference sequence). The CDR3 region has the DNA TGTGCCAGTAGTAAGGACGTCTTTTCTGGAAACACCATATATTTT. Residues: CASSKDVFSGNTIYF.